Listed here are 8 T cell receptor beta chains from one sample, sequenced in a study of shared clonotypes between healthy human individuals. Naive CD8 isolation took CD45RO-negative cells positively selected for CCR7 and excluded terminally differentiated effector memory CD45RA+ cells. TCRdb's copy holds only in-frame clones and misses some; the assay was immunoSEQ multiplex PCR. The sample lists some 2.1 million clones; about 94% were seen once. Sequencing input: naive CD8+ T cells sorted from blood. These receptors were collected from a man aged 18 to 29 in good health.

The chain links TRBV5-4 to TRBJ1-6; possibly TRBD1 for D (5 bases). Trimming removed 0 bases at V and 4 bases at J, with 14 bases between. Germline CDR1 reads SGHNT; CDR2 reads YYREEE (reference sequence). The length of the CDR3 is 17 residues. CDR3 sequence reads: CASSLAVGAGYNSPLHF. CDR3 sequence (DNA): TGTGCCAGCAGCTTGGCAGTTGGGGCGGGGTATAATTCACCCCTCCACTTT.

This sequence joins TRBV4-2 and TRBJ2-5; possibly TRBD2 for D (5 bases). The V and J ends lost 4 bases and 5 bases respectively, with 11 bases between them. The CDR3 is 13 amino acids. CDR1 LGHNA and CDR2 YNFKEQ come from the germline V gene. The CDR3 sequence is CASSLSGEETQYF. For the CDR3, the DNA is TGTGCCAGCAGCCTATCCGGGGAGGAGACCCAGTACTTC.

The chain couples TRBV11-2 to TRBJ2-5, with 12 bases matching TRBD2. The germline V gene has CDR1 SGHAT and CDR2 FQNNGV. This CDR3 comprises 14 residues. With V trimmed by 6 bases and J by 5 bases, 4 bases remained unmatched. CDR3 region: CASRRLAGGETQYF. CDR3 DNA: TGTGCCAGCAGGAGGCTAGCGGGAGGGGAGACCCAGTACTTC.

This clone was observed a single time. The sample holds other DNA sequences that translate to the same CDR3. This rearrangement joins TRBV6-5 to TRBJ2-1; D gene ambiguous. The germline CDR1 and CDR2 sequences are MNHEY and SVGAGI. V dropped 2 bases and J dropped 6 bases, with 11 bases sitting between them. The CDR3 runs 14 residues. In DNA, the CDR3 is TGTGCCAGCAGTTACAGCAGGTCGGGCAATGAGCAGTTCTTC. It yields the protein CASSYSRSGNEQFF.

V is TRBV30 and J is TRBJ1-5; maybe TRBD1 (5 bases). The ends were cut back, 1 base at V and 0 bases at J, with 10 bases in the middle. The CDR3 totals 15 residues. Germline V CDR1 and CDR2: GTSNPN, SVGIG (reference sequence). CDR3 coding DNA: TGTGCCTGGAGTGAGGGACTGACTAGCAATCAGCCCCAGCATTTT. Amino acid sequence: CAWSEGLTSNQPQHF. Looking up the rest from reference TRBV30 and TRBJ1-5 gives the full variable domain: SQTIHQWPATLVQPVGSPLSLECTVEGTSNPNLYWYRQAAGRGLQLLFYSVGIGQISSEVPQNLSASRPQDRQFILSSKKLLLSDSGFYLCAWSEGLTSNQPQHFGDGTRLSIL.

The genes are TRBV6-5 and TRBJ2-7, with 8 nucleotides matching TRBD1. The V segment lost 5 bases and the J segment 0 bases; nucleotides outside the gene matches: 6. CDR1 is MNHEY, CDR2 SVGAGI, per germline. This CDR3 has 15 amino acids. CDR3 loop: CASSPTGESSYEQYF. The CDR3 nucleotides are TGTGCCAGCAGTCCGACAGGGGAGAGCTCCTACGAGCAGTACTTC.

Notes on this clone: The sample carries other DNA sequences with the same CDR3. The chain is built from TRBV5-6 and TRBJ2-7; maybe TRBD1 (5 bases). The length of the CDR3 is 14 residues. V was shortened by 2 bases and J by 2 bases, with 11 bases between the two germline ends. Germline V gives CDR1 SGHDT, CDR2 YYEEEE. This CDR3 reads CASSLRGNTYEQYF. For the CDR3, the DNA is TGTGCCAGCAGCTTAAGGGGTAACACCTACGAGCAGTACTTC.

CDR3 sequence: CASSAEQGRTDTQYF. The DNA of the CDR3 is TGTGCCAGCAGCGCGGAGCAGGGCCGCACAGATACGCAGTATTTT. The chain carries TRBV13 and TRBJ2-3; possible D gene TRBD1, 5 bases. Germline loops: CDR1 PRHDT, CDR2 FYEKMQ (reference sequence). V lost 5 bases, J lost 1 base, and 13 bases lay in between. The CDR3 runs to 15 residues.